This is a list of T cell receptor beta chains from one sample in a study of blood T cell repertoires in COVID-19. Repertoires were generated with immunoSEQ multiplex PCR, while TCRdb's copy carries only in-frame clones and drops some. The repertoire has 140,000 to 150,000 clones, 80% of them found once; the top ten carry less than 5.5%. The material sequenced was peripheral blood. The receptors shown here come from a woman aged 45-65 years with acute or convalescent COVID-19. CDR3s leave out the opening cysteine and the closing phenylalanine or tryptophan.

cdr3_aa,v_call
ASSLVRDLDYGYT,TRBV7-9
SQTRLADVYNEQF,TRBV29-1
ASSLSRGVGYEQY,TRBV7-2
AWSVRGSNQPQH,TRBV30
ASSQRPSGANEQF,TRBV4-2
ASSLDGAVNTGELF,TRBV11-1
ASSVTPTGTYGYT,TRBV9
ASSLSSGGNEQF,TRBV7-9
ASGSGQGREKLF,TRBV27
ASSPVSETQY,TRBV6-2/TRBV6-3
ASSPTYHGYT,TRBV14
ASSLGQGAMNTEAF,TRBV7-9
ASADRTYGYT,TRBV6-5
ASSQLGTGGYT,TRBV16
ASSSTGVEAF,TRBV13
ASSPLGGMIYGYT,TRBV27
ASSLRGVADTQY,TRBV5-5
ASSQGTGSEKLF,TRBV3-1/TRBV3-2
SSLTGSTDTQY,TRBV29-1
ASSQDGRGWSNQPQH,TRBV19
AWSVDGVGTQY,TRBV30
ASSLADSYNSPLH,TRBV7-9
ASSLQGGGYT,TRBV3-1/TRBV3-2
ASSLTEYEQY,TRBV23-1
ASSELTDGTDTQY,TRBV4-2
ASSGDGEGEQF,TRBV9
ASSFDIYEQY,TRBV11-1
SASHLLAKNIQY,TRBV20-1
ASSVLAGSNSPLH,TRBV9
ASSHNQQGRGDEQF,TRBV3-1/TRBV3-2
ASSLPGQGVYEQY,TRBV6-5
SIVGTVHYGYT,TRBV29-1
ASSLAGGGNTEAF,TRBV5-4
ASSPGTAQFRAF,TRBV5-1
ASSGDRGISGYT,TRBV28
ASSEQQGPVDEQY,TRBV6-1
ASSPGTSASHTQY,TRBV19
ASSSVRGGNGYT,TRBV6-6
ASSLLSGYT,TRBV12-3/TRBV12-4
ASRKGWGTDTQY,TRBV6-5
ASRNRGNGNTIY,TRBV11-2
ASSLRGGGYT,TRBV14
ASSPDRDQPQH,TRBV4-2
ASSLRGENTGELF,TRBV28
ACSRAPDTYEQY,TRBV30
ASHNRGGLTGELF,TRBV5-1
AISEEASNTEAF,TRBV10-3
ASRTGSSPLH,TRBV14
ASSFLYTSGTEAF,TRBV7-9
ASSQERRNQPQH,TRBV4-2
ASSLVRTNTQY,TRBV7-2
ASSFRQEVGGELF,TRBV6-5
ASSFSGGALDTQY,TRBV7-9
ASSNLGQGEAF,TRBV7-2